What follows describes a single TCR beta chain. This specimen comes from a study of blood T cell repertoires in COVID-19. Measured with immunoSEQ multiplex PCR; TCRdb has only the in-frame clones, and not every one. The table includes 400,000 or so clones, 80% to 90% detected once. Germline trimming cut 8 bases from V and 2 bases from J; bases unmatched to any gene: 17. Germline V lookup: CDR1 MNHEY, CDR2 SMNVEV (reference sequence). CDR3 size: 17 residues. Participants reported their clinical history, and cohort assignment relied on those reports. Sequences were obtained from PBMCs or T cells enriched from blood (not recorded which). This chain links TRBV27 with TRBJ2-7; 8 bases match TRBD2. The receptor was derived from a man aged 25 to 40 who had recovered from COVID-19. The CDR3 here is CASGRGFASGLAYEQYF. DNA of the CDR3: TGTGCCAGCGGACGGGGGTTTGCTAGCGGGTTAGCCTACGAGCAGTACTTC.